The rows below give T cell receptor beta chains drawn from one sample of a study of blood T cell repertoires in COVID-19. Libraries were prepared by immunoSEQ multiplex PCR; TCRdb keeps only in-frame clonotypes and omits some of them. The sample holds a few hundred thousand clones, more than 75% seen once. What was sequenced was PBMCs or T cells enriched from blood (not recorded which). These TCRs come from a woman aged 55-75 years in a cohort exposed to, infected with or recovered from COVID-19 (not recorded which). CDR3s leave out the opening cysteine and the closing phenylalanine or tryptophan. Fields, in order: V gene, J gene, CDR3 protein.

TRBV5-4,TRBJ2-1,ASSPAGTRTYNEQF
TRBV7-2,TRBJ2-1,ASSFVGTSGMSSYNEQF
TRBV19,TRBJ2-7,ASSVQGLLSYEQY
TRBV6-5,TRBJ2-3,ASTPGGLGTDTQY
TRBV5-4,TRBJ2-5,ASSSAGVWRETQY
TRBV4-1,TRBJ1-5,ASSRGPTGKGQPQH
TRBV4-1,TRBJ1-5,ASSLIDSPNQPQH
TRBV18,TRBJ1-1,ASSPPKTGHTEAF
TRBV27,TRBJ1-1,ASSSRQGHEAF
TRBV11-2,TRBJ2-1,ASSSGQVRYNEQF
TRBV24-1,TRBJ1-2,ATSNRDSPYT